This TCR beta chain was sequenced during a study of molecular identifiers for immune sequencing clone quantification. TCRdb recomputed calls from the PCR reads with MiXCR, one row per CDR3 protein. Among around 480,000 distinct CDR3 sequences listed, around 23% were seen once. This clonotype was seen a handful of times. Its antigen is unknown. Study-wide results and caveats: One cell's worth of spiked Jurkat TCR RNA was reportedly detectable among one million naive cells.

Germline CDR1 MNHEY, CDR2 SMNVEV (reference sequence). V lost 5 bases and J lost 9; bases outside the gene matches: 15. The CDR3 totals 15 residues. This receptor was taken from a human donor in good health. Some libraries in this study had Jurkat cell RNA spiked in. The rearrangement joins TRBV27 to TRBJ2-7, with 8 bases matching TRBD2. Sequenced sample: naive CD8+ T cells from blood, with Jurkat cell RNA spiked in. Subset of the sample: FACS-sorted CD8+CD4-CCR7+CD45RA+ naive T cells. This CDR3 is CASSLTSTGGPVQYF. In DNA, the CDR3 is TGTGCCAGCAGTCTAACTAGCACGGGGGGGCCAGTGCAGTACTTC.